This T cell receptor beta chain was sequenced for a study of T cells expressing NK-cell markers. Turning to the study itself: Seven HCMV-seropositive donors and one seronegative donor made up the eight sequenced donors.

General study points: Topping the CD3+CD56-NKG2C+ fraction as well were these clonotypes, in a handful of donors.

cDNA encoding TCR beta was synthesized via 5'RACE template switching incorporating UMIs. TCRdb reanalyzed the 5' RACE reads, giving one entry per CDR3 protein sequence and no DNA. The sample's table shows roughly 350,000 distinct CDR3 sequences. A remark on this clonotype: Its antigen is as yet unknown.

Germline V gene data show CDR1 as SGHVS and CDR2 as FNYEAQ. The CDR3 runs 15 residues. This rearrangement joins TRBV7-6 to TRBJ2-1; TCRdb's assignment of TRBD1 cannot be checked, as there is no DNA. The sample was blood T cells: a sorted CD56 or NKG2C T cell subset, CD4+ or CD8+ T cells, or bulk PBMC T cells (not recorded which). The sequence derives from a man aged 18-75 years in good health. The CDR3 loop is CASSFISGSYDEQFF.